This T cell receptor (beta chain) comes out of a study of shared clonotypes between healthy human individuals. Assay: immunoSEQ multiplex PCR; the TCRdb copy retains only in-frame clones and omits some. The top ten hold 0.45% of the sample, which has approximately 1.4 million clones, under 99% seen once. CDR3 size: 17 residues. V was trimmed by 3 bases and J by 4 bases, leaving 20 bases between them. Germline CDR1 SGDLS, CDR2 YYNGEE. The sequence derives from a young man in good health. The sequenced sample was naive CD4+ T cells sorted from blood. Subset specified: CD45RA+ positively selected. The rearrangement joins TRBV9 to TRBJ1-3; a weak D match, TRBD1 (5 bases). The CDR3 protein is CASSEAGTANKGNTIYF. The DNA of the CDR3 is TGTGCCAGCAGCGAGGCCGGGACGGCGAACAAAGGAAACACCATATATTTT.